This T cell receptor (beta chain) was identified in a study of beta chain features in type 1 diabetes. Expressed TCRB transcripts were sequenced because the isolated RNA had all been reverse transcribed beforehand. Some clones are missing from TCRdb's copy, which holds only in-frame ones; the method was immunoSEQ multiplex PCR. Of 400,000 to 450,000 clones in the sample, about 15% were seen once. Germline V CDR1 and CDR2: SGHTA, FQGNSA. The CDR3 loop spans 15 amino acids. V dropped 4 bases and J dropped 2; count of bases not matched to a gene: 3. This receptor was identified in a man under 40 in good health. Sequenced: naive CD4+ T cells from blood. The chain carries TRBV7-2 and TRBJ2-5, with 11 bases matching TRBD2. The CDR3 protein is CASSSLAGVQETQYF. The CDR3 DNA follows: TGTGCCAGCAGCTCACTAGCGGGGGTACAAGAGACCCAGTACTTC.